This T cell receptor beta chain was documented in a study of CD4 T cells in relation to SARS-CoV-2 and coronaviruses. TCRdb's table, derived via immunoSEQ multiplex PCR, lists solely in-frame clones and lacks some. The data show roughly 41,000 clones, with around 82% seen just once and 4.5% held by the top ten. This CDR3 region has 13 residues. V was clipped by 6 bases and J by 1 base, with 9 bases between them. 9.4 x 10^4 or so naive or memory CD4+ cells were cultured with CEF peptides for 9 to 10 days. Comments on this clone: The antigen is not known.

The source material was naive CD4+ T cells from PBMCs, cultured in vitro. This sample's subset: naive CD4+ T cells isolated by negative enrichment. This TCR derives from an adult with COVID-19. The chain carries TRBV12-3 or TRBV12-4 and TRBJ1-1; D uncertain. This CDR3 is CASSHPQNTEAFF. The DNA for the CDR3 is TGTGCCAGCAGCCATCCCCAGAACACTGAAGCTTTCTTT.